This entry describes one TCR beta chain. The antigen is undetermined. The PCR employed 60 Vbeta primers together with 13 Jbeta primers. Method: immunoSEQ multiplex PCR; TCRdb's copy keeps in-frame clones and lacks some. The sample gives about 130,000 clones, about four fifths of which show up once; around 4% is in the top ten. The data are from a study of cytomegalovirus exposure and HLA in healthy donors. Study-wide findings and caveats: Many donors shared some public TCRs, even though most TCR sequences were rare. Researchers catalogued some 160 TCR beta chains as cytomegalovirus-associated.

Sequencing was carried out using PBMCs. This sequence was found in a man aged 35-49 years in good health and CMV-seronegative.

The CDR3 coding sequence is TGTGCCAGCAGCTCTACCACAGGGTCCTACAATGAGCAGTTCTTC. It is translated as CASSSTTGSYNEQFF. This chain joins TRBV7-9 and TRBJ2-1; a possible D gene is TRBD1 (6 bases). V lost 4 bases, J lost 1 base, and 11 bases lay in between. The CDR3 sequence is 15 residues long. CDR1 and CDR2 from the germline V gene are SEHNR and FQNEAQ (reference sequence).